This T cell receptor beta chain was identified during a study of response to subunit inactivated influenza vaccine. Study-wide points: The authors offered the suggestion that each seasonal influenza vaccination recruits few new T cells.

Germline lookup yields CDR1 DFQATT and CDR2 SNEGSKA (reference sequence). The CDR3 has 14 amino acids. J gave up 9 bases and V 7 bases, and 14 bases lay outside the gene matches. From the RT-PCR reads, TCRdb called clonotypes with MiXCR, one entry per CDR3 protein. The sample shows roughly 700,000 distinct CDR3 sequences, about a sixth of them seen only once. This clonotype was detected only once. Its matching antigen is unknown. The chain is built from TRBV20-1 and TRBJ2-4, with 8 bases identical to TRBD1. The sample consisted of PBMCs from blood, taken about 12 days after vaccination. This TCR derives from a man between 45 and 60 years old who received an inactivated influenza vaccine. CDR3 sequence: CSVDGQGGVGIQYF. CDR3 nucleotides: TGCAGTGTTGACGGACAGGGCGGGGTCGGCATTCAGTACTTC.